This TCR beta chain came from a study of shared clonotypes between healthy human individuals. General study results and limits: Some naive CD4 clonotypes, about 5%, turned up in common across four donors.

Libraries were prepared by immunoSEQ multiplex PCR; TCRdb keeps only in-frame clonotypes and omits some of them. The sample shows some 1,400,000 clones, around 95% of them seen only once. As concerns this clone: Its antigen remains unidentified.

CDR1 is KGHSH, CDR2 LQKENI, per germline. The CDR3 is made up of 14 amino acids. V lost 6 bases and J 5 bases, leaving 16 bases between the germline ends. Donors, without exception, were Caucasian adults residing in Nashville, Tennessee. The sequenced material came from naive CD4+ T cells sorted from blood. Subset reported: CD45RA+ positively selected. The chain is built from TRBV18 and TRBJ2-5; D possibly corresponds to TRBD2 (6 bases). The receptor comes from a man aged 25 to 40 in good health. CDR3 in DNA: TGTGCCAGCTCTCGTTCAGCGGGCGGGGAGACCCAGTACTTC. Protein sequence: CASSRSAGGETQYF.